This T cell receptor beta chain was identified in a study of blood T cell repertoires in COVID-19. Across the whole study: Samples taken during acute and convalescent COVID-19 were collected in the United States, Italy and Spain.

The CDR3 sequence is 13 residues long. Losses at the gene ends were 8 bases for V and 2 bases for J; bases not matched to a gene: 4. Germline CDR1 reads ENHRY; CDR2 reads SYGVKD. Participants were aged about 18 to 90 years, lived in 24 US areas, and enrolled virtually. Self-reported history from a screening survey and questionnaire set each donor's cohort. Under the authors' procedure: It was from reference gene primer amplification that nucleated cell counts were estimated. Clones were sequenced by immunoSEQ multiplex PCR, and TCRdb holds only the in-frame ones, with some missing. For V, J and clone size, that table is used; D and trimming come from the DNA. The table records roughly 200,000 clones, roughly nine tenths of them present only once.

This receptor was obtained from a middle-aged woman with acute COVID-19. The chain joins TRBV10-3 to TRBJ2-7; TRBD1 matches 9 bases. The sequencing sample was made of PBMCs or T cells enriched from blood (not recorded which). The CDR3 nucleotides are TGTGCCATCGGCGGGACAGGGCCCTACGAGCAGTACTTC. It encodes CAIGGTGPYEQYF.